This T cell receptor (beta chain) was documented in a study of shared clonotypes between healthy human individuals. This CDR3 comprises 13 residues. Looked up from germline, CDR1 is SGHTA and CDR2 is FQGTGA. V shed 4 bases and J shed 5 bases, with 10 bases lying between them. Using immunoSEQ multiplex PCR, the repertoire was profiled, and TCRdb retains in-frame clones only, with some absent. The sample holds about 380,000 clones, around 96% seen once. The receptor was derived from a man aged 25 to 40 in good health. The sequencing input was memory CD8+ T cells sorted from blood. Subset indicated: CD45RO+ cells pooled with CCR7-negative TemRA cells. This chain links TRBV7-3 with TRBJ2-3, with D maybe TRBD2 (6 bases). The CDR3 loop reads CASSSEGQDTQYF. CDR3 in DNA: TGTGCCAGCAGCTCGGAGGGGCAAGATACGCAGTATTTT.